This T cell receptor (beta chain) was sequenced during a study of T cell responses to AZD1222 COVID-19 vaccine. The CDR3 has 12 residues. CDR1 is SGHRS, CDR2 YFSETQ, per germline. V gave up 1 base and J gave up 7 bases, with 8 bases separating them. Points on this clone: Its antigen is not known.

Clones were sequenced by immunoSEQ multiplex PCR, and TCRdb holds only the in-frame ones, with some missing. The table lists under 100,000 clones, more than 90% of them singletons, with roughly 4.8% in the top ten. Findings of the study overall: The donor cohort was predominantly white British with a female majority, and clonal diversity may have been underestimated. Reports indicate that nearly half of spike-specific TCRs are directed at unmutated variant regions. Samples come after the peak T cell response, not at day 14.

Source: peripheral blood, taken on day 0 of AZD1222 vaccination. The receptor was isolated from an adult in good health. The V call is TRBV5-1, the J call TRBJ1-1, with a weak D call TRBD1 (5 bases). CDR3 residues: CASSLWQGEAFF. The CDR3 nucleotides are TGCGCCAGCAGCTTGTGGCAGGGTGAAGCTTTCTTT.